The 23 T cell receptor beta chains below come from one sample, sequenced in a study of T cell responses to AZD1222 COVID-19 vaccine. Produced via immunoSEQ multiplex PCR; TCRdb's table is partial and in-frame only. Among 150,000 to 200,000 clones listed, about 89% were seen once. Here the sequenced sample was peripheral blood, taken on day 0 of MenACWY control vaccination. The source of these receptors is an adult in good health.

This chain connects TRBV9 to TRBJ1-3; 8 nucleotides match TRBD1. The CDR3 runs 18 residues. V lost 0 bases, J lost 1 base, and 9 bases stayed unmatched. Germline CDR1 SGDLS, CDR2 YYNGEE. The CDR3 protein is CASSVDAGGAGSGNTIYF. The DNA for the CDR3 is TGTGCCAGCAGCGTAGATGCAGGGGGCGCCGGTTCTGGAAACACCATATATTTT.

The rearrangement uses TRBV4-3 and TRBJ2-7, with D possibly called TRBD1 or TRBD2 (5 bases each). Trimming pared 3 bases from V and 5 bases from J, leaving 14 bases between. The germline V gene encodes CDR1 LGHNA and CDR2 YSLEER. CDR3 length equals 14 residues. CDR3 nucleotides: TGCGCCAGCAGCCACGGGTCGGGGCGGGACGAGCAGTACTTC. Amino acids: CASSHGSGRDEQYF.

This clone was detected only once. The chain joins TRBV1 to TRBJ2-5; TRBD2 is the table's D call, not checked against the DNA. TRBV1 constitutes a pseudogene. This CDR3 contains 14 residues. The CDR3 DNA reads as TGCACCAGCAGCCAAGGACTAGCGGGAGAGACCCAGTACTTC. Protein: CTSSQGLAGETQYF.

The sample holds a few counts of this clone. This sequence joins TRBV4-1 and TRBJ2-7, with TRBD2 matching over 9 bases. The CDR3 is made up of 16 amino acids. V trimming: 0 bases; J trimming: 3 bases; junction bases outside the gene matches: 6. The germline V gene has CDR1 MGHRA and CDR2 YSYEKL. The CDR3 nucleotides read TGCGCCAGCAGCCAAGATAGGACTAGCGATTTCTACGAGCAGTACTTC. Residues: CASSQDRTSDFYEQYF.

This chain joins TRBV6-2 or TRBV6-3 and TRBJ2-7, with TRBD1 identical over 9 bases. This CDR3 is 15 amino acids long. Trimming cost V 5 bases and J 6 bases; bases outside gene matches: 11. The germline gives CDR1 MNHEY, CDR2 SVGEGT. The CDR3: CASSQLTGGWGEQYF. The CDR3 nucleotides read TGTGCCAGCAGTCAACTCACAGGGGGCTGGGGCGAGCAGTACTTC.

The rearrangement uses TRBV20-1 and TRBJ2-7; 10 positions agree with TRBD2. The J segment lost 6 bases and the V segment lost 3 bases, leaving 5 bases of the junction unmatched. This CDR3 spans 13 amino acids. Germline CDR1 reads DFQATT; CDR2 reads SNEGSKA (reference sequence). As DNA, the CDR3 is TGCAGTGCTAGTGTGGGACTAGCGTTCGAGCAGTACTTC. This codes for CSASVGLAFEQYF.

The chain links TRBV7-9 to TRBJ2-1, with TRBD2 matching 10 bases. Trimming cost V 5 bases and J 8 bases; bases outside gene matches: 3. The CDR3 has 13 amino acids. CDR1 and CDR2 from the germline V gene are SEHNR and FQNEAQ (reference sequence). CDR3 sequence reads: CASSKTSGDEQFF. CDR3 DNA sequence: TGTGCCAGCAGCAAAACTAGCGGGGATGAGCAGTTCTTC.

This rearrangement joins TRBV6-2 or TRBV6-3 to TRBJ2-2, with D perhaps TRBD2 (5 bases). This CDR3 is built from 15 residues. Trimming took off 4 bases at V and 0 bases at J, with 9 bases between the two ends. Per the germline V gene, CDR1 is MNHEY and CDR2 is SVGEGT. The CDR3 region has the DNA TGTGCCAGCAGTTTGGACTGGGCGAACACCGGGGAGCTGTTTTTT. Translation gives CASSLDWANTGELFF.

The V gene is TRBV19, the J gene TRBJ2-5, with a weak D call TRBD2 (5 bases). Trimming removed 3 bases at V and 3 bases at J, with 14 bases between. The CDR3 sequence is 15 residues long. CDR1 LNHDA and CDR2 SQIVND come from the germline V gene (reference sequence). CDR3: CASSIGQDWEETQYF. CDR3 nucleotides: TGTGCCAGTAGTATCGGCCAGGACTGGGAAGAGACCCAGTACTTC.

The chain uses TRBV2 and TRBJ2-2, with D perhaps given as TRBD1 or TRBD2 (5 bases each). There are 16 residues in the CDR3. Trimming took off 10 bases at V and 5 bases at J, with 23 bases between the two ends. In germline, CDR1 is SNHLY, CDR2 FYNNEI. CDR3 coding DNA: TGTGCCACCCAAGCAAGGGGTATATCGGGGACCGGGGAGCTGTTTTTT. This sequence encodes CATQARGISGTGELFF. Using reference TRBV2 and TRBJ2-2 for the parts outside the CDR3, the full variable domain is EPEVTQTPSHQVTQMGQEVILRCVPISNHLYFYWYRQILGQKVEFLVSFYNNEISEKSEIFDDQFSVERPDGSNFTLKIRSTKLEDSAMYFCATQARGISGTGELFFGEGSRLTVL.

The chain has TRBV11-2 and TRBJ1-1; D unresolved. CDR1 is SGHAT and CDR2 is FQNNGV in the germline V gene. This CDR3 is built from 13 residues. The ends were cut back, 5 bases at V and 5 bases at J, with 12 bases in the middle. CDR3 sequence reads: CASSRFTGTEAFF. For the CDR3, the DNA is TGTGCCAGCAGCCGATTCACGGGTACTGAAGCTTTCTTT.

The V and J genes are TRBV2 and TRBJ1-2; no reliable D call. The germline V gene encodes CDR1 SNHLY and CDR2 FYNNEI. This CDR3 contains 12 residues. The V and J ends lost 6 bases and 7 bases respectively, with 12 bases between them. The CDR3 reads CASSSVGSGYTF. The CDR3 nucleotides are TGTGCCAGCAGCTCGGTAGGGTCTGGCTACACCTTC.

This clone appeared once. This sequence joins TRBV11-2 and TRBJ2-7; no clear D. The germline V and J ends were trimmed by 1 base and 0 bases, with 7 bases remaining between them. Germline V gene lookup returns CDR1 SGHAT and CDR2 FQNNGV. The CDR3 consists of 14 residues. The CDR3 sequence: CASSLGPASYEQYF. DNA for the CDR3: TGTGCCAGCAGCTTAGGTCCAGCCTCCTACGAGCAGTACTTC. The full variable domain, its missing parts supplied by reference TRBV11-2 and TRBJ2-7, is EAGVAQSPRYKIIEKRQSVAFWCNPISGHATLYWYQQILGQGPKLLIQFQNNGVVDDSQLPKDRFSAERLKGVDSTLKIQPAKLEDSAVYLCASSLGPASYEQYFGPGTRLTVT.

The rearrangement joins TRBV29-1 to TRBJ1-1; the D gene is possibly TRBD1 (6 bases). CDR3 length: 14 amino acids. Germline CDR1 reads SQVTM; CDR2 reads ANQGSEA. Trimming shortened V by 6 bases and J by 0 bases, and 14 bases separated the two germline ends. This chain's CDR3 is CSVETGSVNTEAFF. DNA of the CDR3: TGCAGCGTGGAAACAGGGTCCGTGAACACTGAAGCTTTCTTT. Full variable domain (missing parts from reference TRBV29-1 and TRBJ1-1): SAVISQKPSRDICQRGTSLTIQCQVDSQVTMMFWYRQQPGQSLTLIATANQGSEATYESGFVIDKFPISRPNLTFSTLTVSNMSPEDSSIYLCSVETGSVNTEAFFGQGTRLTVV.

V and J are TRBV19 and TRBJ1-1; D remains unclear. Per the germline V gene, CDR1 is LNHDA and CDR2 is SQIVND (reference sequence). With 10 bases removed from V and 4 bases from J, the gap between germline ends came to 10 bases. This CDR3 is 11 amino acids long. In DNA form, the CDR3 reads TGTGCCATCCTTGGACCCACTGAAGCTTTCTTT. Translation: CAILGPTEAFF.

This clone has only one observation. V usage is TRBV11-1 and J usage is TRBJ1-1; possibly TRBD1 for D (6 bases). The CDR3 has 15 amino acids. The germline V gene encodes CDR1 SGHAT and CDR2 FQDESV (reference sequence). The ends were cut back, 2 bases at V and 1 base at J, with 11 bases in the middle. CDR3 DNA sequence: TGTGCCAGCAGCTTAACGGGACACCCGAACACTGAAGCTTTCTTT. Protein: CASSLTGHPNTEAFF.

This rearrangement joins TRBV19 to TRBJ1-5; perhaps TRBD1 as D (5 bases). The CDR3 loop spans 16 amino acids. V gave up 3 bases and J gave up 1 base, with 13 bases separating them. Looked up from germline, CDR1 is LNHDA and CDR2 is SQIVND (reference sequence). The CDR3 region is CASSITGDGSNQPQHF. DNA of the CDR3: TGTGCCAGTAGTATCACCGGGGACGGGAGCAATCAGCCCCAGCATTTT. The full variable domain, in which reference TRBV19 and TRBJ1-5 provide the parts outside the CDR3, is DGGITQSPKYLFRKEGQNVTLSCEQNLNHDAMYWYRQDPGQGLRLIYYSQIVNDFQKGDIAEGYSVSREKKESFPLTVTSAQKNPTAFYLCASSITGDGSNQPQHFGDGTRLSIL.

The CDR3 spells CASDLMGGYNEQFF. CDR3 in DNA: TGTGCCAGCGACCTCATGGGCGGGTACAATGAGCAGTTCTTC. V is TRBV2 and J is TRBJ2-1, with D possibly TRBD2 on 5 matching bases. The length of the CDR3 is 14 residues. The V gene's germline CDR1 is SNHLY and CDR2 FYNNEI. V lost 8 bases and J lost 4, with 15 bases in between.

In this sample, this clone turned up once. The chain is built from TRBV3-1 (or the pseudogene TRBV3-2) and TRBJ2-7, with 9 bases matching TRBD2. After removal of 8 bases from V and 3 bases from J, the junction contained 11 bases not matched to a gene. CDR3 length: 15 residues. Germline V lookup: CDR1 LGHDT, CDR2 YNNKEL (reference sequence). CDR3 in DNA: TGTGCCAGCGGGGAGCGGGGGGCGCCCCTCTACGAGCAGTACTTC. Its protein product is CASGERGAPLYEQYF.

The chain joins TRBV27 to TRBJ1-2; TRBD1 matches at 7 bases. The CDR3 has 15 amino acids. CDR1 is MNHEY, CDR2 SMNVEV, per germline (reference sequence). The ends lost 4 bases at V and 5 bases at J; junction bases unmatched: 10. Here the CDR3 reads CASSSRQGRRYGYTF. CDR3 sequence (DNA): TGTGCCAGCAGTTCCCGACAGGGCAGGCGGTATGGCTACACCTTC.

This chain connects TRBV28 to TRBJ1-2; D possibly corresponds to TRBD1 (6 bases). Trimming shortened V by 4 bases and J by 2 bases, and 20 bases separated the two germline ends. The germline gives CDR1 MDHEN, CDR2 SYDVKM. This CDR3 is 17 amino acids long. The CDR3 region has the DNA TGTGCCAGCAGTTCCGGAGGTGGCAGGGGCCGAAACTATGGCTACACCTTC. This gives the protein CASSSGGGRGRNYGYTF.

The chain links TRBV2 to TRBJ2-1, with 10 bases fitting TRBD2. V shed 10 bases, J shed 8 bases, and the junction held 8 bases outside the gene matches. CDR1 SNHLY and CDR2 FYNNEI come from the germline V gene. The CDR3 has 13 residues. CDR3 sequence (DNA): TGTGCCACAGCGGGAGGGCCCTCGGATGAGCAGTTCTTC. Protein sequence: CATAGGPSDEQFF.

The V and J genes are TRBV4-1 and TRBJ1-3, with 7 positions matching TRBD1. There are 15 residues in the CDR3. With V trimmed by 6 bases and J by 2 bases, 7 bases remained unmatched. Germline V gives CDR1 MGHRA, CDR2 YSYEKL. The CDR3 here is CASRATGAPGNTIYF. CDR3 DNA: TGCGCCAGCAGAGCAACAGGGGCGCCTGGAAACACCATATATTTT.